One T cell receptor beta chain is described in this entry. There is no known antigen for this receptor. Base qualities are not at hand, and no much larger clone is one base apart. These data belong to a study of blood T cell repertoires in COVID-19 (dated by TCRdb to the early 2020s). Background for the entire study: Samples covering the acute and convalescent phases of COVID-19 were provided by collaborators in the United States, Italy and Spain. The prospective study material was composed of cDNA or gDNA derived from T cells, B-cell-depleted T cells, or PBMCs. The dataset comprised deeply sampled blood TCRbeta repertoires from subjects exposed to, actively infected with, or recovered from COVID-19. The repertoires were released in a freely available public database intended as a resource for research on the immune response to SARS-CoV-2. The samples were drawn from two sources: the first 160 participants of the ongoing ImmuneRACE study, and some 1,300 subjects contributed by 6 global collaborators. A de-identified subject ID, COVID-19 status, age in years and sex were almost always included in the sample metadata. Where HLA class I and class II types were available, the types were taken from metadata supplied by the sample provider, not from assay-based typing.

Results the study describes overall, beyond this receptor: How much clinical and demographic metadata was included differed by source and by participant, and the metadata was provided uncurated.

Samples from volunteer blood donors who had recovered from COVID-19 were contributed by a second Seattle source. Whole blood was collected in K2EDTA tubes by collaborating institutions according to the institutions' own protocols. For TCRbeta analysis, collaborators shipped samples in one of three forms: frozen whole blood, isolated PBMCs, or DNA extracted from either of those sample types. The immunoSEQ Assay, a bias-controlled multiplex PCR, was used to amplify TCRbeta CDR3 regions from genomic DNA. The paper's processing steps were these. Nucleated cell counts per sample were estimated from amplification of reference gene primers within the assay. Sequence reads were collapsed and filtered to measure the absolute abundance of every unique TCRbeta CDR3 rearrangement. For each sample, productive Simpson clonality was calculated as the square root of Simpson's diversity index across productive rearrangements. Held by TCRdb, this immuneACCESS table contains in-frame sequences only and omits some clones. Under half of the omission traces to an unresolved V gene where checked; the cause of the rest is unknown. V and J calls and clone size come straight from that table; D and trimming were deduced from the DNA. This sample holds approximately 170,000 clones; over 80% were observed only once. The top ten hold over 10% of the sample.

Sequencing was carried out using peripheral blood. This TCR came from an older man who had recovered from COVID-19.

CDR3 loop: CASSFPGAPSGEQFF. The sequenced DNA: TGTGCCAGCAGCTTCCCGGGAGCCCCAAGTGGTGAGCAGTTCTTC. The receptor chain draws on TRBV5-4 and TRBJ2-1; D gene: possibly TRBD2, on 6 matching bases. Trimming costs V 2 bases and J 9 bases, and their ends lie 18 bases apart. Taken from cysteine to phenylalanine, the CDR3 has 15 residues. Only the CDR3 DNA stays, 45 bases, in frame from base 1. From a lookup of the germline V gene (reference sequence), CDR1 and CDR2 are SGHNT and YYREEE.